Below are 27 T cell receptor beta chains sequenced from a single sample in a study of PD-L1 blockade in urothelial cancer (dated by TCRdb to the late 2010s). The sample's time point label is to be understood as: peripheral blood 6 weeks after treatment start. Library preparation employed the immunoSEQ multiplex PCR assay. Sourced from immuneACCESS, this table was stored by TCRdb with only in-frame sequences that have V and J called. A share of the clones is absent; for the studies checked, an unresolved V gene accounts for under half, and the remainder has no known explanation. The sample contains 80,000 to 95,000 clones, around four fifths of them found a single time. The top ten clonotypes cover approximately 8.4% of the sample. This specimen consisted of PBMCs, obtained around atezolizumab (anti-PD-L1) treatment. Source of these receptors: a man aged 65 to 79 with urothelial cancer.

This chain joins TRBV29-1 and TRBJ2-5, with 8 positions matching TRBD1. There are 13 residues in the CDR3. J lost 5 bases, V lost 6 bases, and 8 bases had no gene match. The germline CDR1 and CDR2 sequences are SQVTM and ANQGSEA. CDR3 sequence reads: CSVDRQGRETQYF. The CDR3 nucleotides read TGCAGCGTAGACAGACAGGGGCGGGAGACCCAGTACTTC.

This clone was seen a single time. This chain uses TRBV4-1 with TRBJ2-7; no clear D gene. This CDR3 contains 13 residues. Germline CDR1 reads MGHRA; CDR2 reads YSYEKL. Deletions cut 1 base from V and 4 bases from J, with 8 bases between. CDR3 loop: CASSQGAQYEQYF. CDR3 bases: TGCGCCAGCAGCCAAGGGGCCCAATACGAGCAGTACTTC.

The V gene is TRBV11-2, the J gene TRBJ1-2, with TRBD1 matching 8 bases. Germline CDR1 is SGHAT and CDR2 is FQNNGV. V lost 5 bases and J lost 4; bases outside the gene matches: 6. This CDR3 has 14 residues. This chain's CDR3 is CASSLDRGTYGYTF. CDR3 bases: TGTGCCAGCAGCCTTGACAGGGGAACCTATGGCTACACCTTC.

This clone was recorded only once. The chain links TRBV5-4 to TRBJ2-1; 10 bases map to TRBD2. Trimming at V came to 0 bases and at J to 5 bases, leaving 5 bases not matched to a gene. CDR3 length: 16 residues. The germline CDR1 and CDR2 sequences are SGHNT and YYREEE (reference sequence). The CDR3 loop reads CASSLVASGRHNEQFF. The DNA for the CDR3 is TGTGCCAGCAGCTTGGTCGCTAGCGGGAGACACAATGAGCAGTTCTTC.

The gene calls are TRBV5-1 and TRBJ1-2, with 7 bases that match TRBD1. V lost 2 bases, J lost 3 bases, and 1 base stayed unmatched. From germline, CDR1 is SGHRS and CDR2 YFSETQ. The CDR3 consists of 13 residues. The CDR3 sequence: CASSLGTDYGYTF. The CDR3 DNA is TGCGCCAGCAGCTTAGGGACAGACTATGGCTACACCTTC.

This rearrangement joins TRBV6-1 to TRBJ2-1, with 10 bases identical to TRBD2. Germline V CDR1 and CDR2: MNHNS, SASEGT. This CDR3 spans 16 amino acids. V lost 3 bases, J lost 5 bases, and 7 bases stayed unmatched. CDR3 protein: CASSESLAGEHNEQFF. The CDR3 bases are TGTGCCAGCAGTGAGAGTCTAGCGGGGGAACACAATGAGCAGTTCTTC.

The gene calls are TRBV7-2 and TRBJ2-5, with D perhaps matching TRBD2 (6 bases). The CDR3 runs 14 residues. V was cut by 5 bases and J by 5 bases, with 15 bases left in between. CDR1 SGHTA and CDR2 FQGNSA come from the germline V gene. The CDR3, as DNA: TGTGCCAGCAGCCCCACTAGCATCTGGGAGACCCAGTACTTC. It translates to CASSPTSIWETQYF.

This clone was counted only a few times. The gene calls are TRBV5-1 and TRBJ2-7; TRBD1 matches 8 bases. The germline V gene has CDR1 SGHRS and CDR2 YFSETQ. This CDR3 contains 15 residues. The V segment lost 0 bases and the J segment 3 bases; nucleotides outside the gene matches: 5. The CDR3 sequence is CASSLGTGGSYEQYF. The CDR3 DNA reads as TGCGCCAGCAGCTTGGGCACAGGGGGTAGCTACGAGCAGTACTTC.

The chain links TRBV7-8 to TRBJ1-4, with 9 bases lining up with TRBD1. Germline CDR1 is SGHVS and CDR2 is FQNEAQ. The CDR3 has 14 amino acids. The V and J ends lost 5 bases and 5 bases, in that order; junction bases with no gene match: 3. The CDR3, as DNA: TGTGCCAGCAGCCACGGACAGGGGAATGAAAAACTGTTTTTT. It codes for CASSHGQGNEKLFF. The full variable domain, rest sourced from reference TRBV7-8 and TRBJ1-4, is GAGVSQSPRYKVAKRGQDVALRCDPISGHVSLFWYQQALGQGPEFLTYFQNEAQLDKSGLPSDRFFAERPEGSVSTLKIQRTQQEDSAVYLCASSHGQGNEKLFFGSGTQLSVL.

The V call is TRBV9, the J call TRBJ2-1; TRBD1 aligns across 8 bases. The CDR3 covers 16 residues. V lost 4 bases and J lost 7; bases outside the gene matches: 13. Germline V gene lookup returns CDR1 SGDLS and CDR2 YYNGEE. CDR3 nucleotide sequence: TGTGCCAGCAGCACCAGGGGGCGGGGAAGTGAAAATGAGCAGTTCTTC. This sequence encodes CASSTRGRGSENEQFF.

The chain links TRBV11-3 to TRBJ1-1, with TRBD1 identical over 11 bases. Germline CDR1 is SGHNT and CDR2 is YENEEA. J gave up 2 bases and V 4 bases, and 3 bases lay outside the gene matches. This CDR3 is built from 15 residues. The DNA of the CDR3 is TGTGCCAGCAGCTGGGGACAGGGGGACAACACTGAAGCTTTCTTT. Its translation: CASSWGQGDNTEAFF.

This clone showed up just once. The DNA of the CDR3 is TGTGCCAGCAGCCGACCCCGACTAGCGGGACAAACATCGTTCGAGCAGTACTTC. Protein: CASSRPRLAGQTSFEQYF. The chain employs TRBV7-2 and TRBJ2-7; the match to TRBD2 covers 11 bases. The CDR3 loop spans 18 amino acids. Germline V gives CDR1 SGHTA, CDR2 FQGNSA. J gave up 6 bases and V 5 bases, and 18 bases lay outside the gene matches.

This clone has more than one count but fewer than ten. The chain employs TRBV30 and TRBJ1-2; 9 bases match TRBD1. This CDR3 comprises 13 residues. Germline loops: CDR1 GTSNPN, CDR2 SVGIG (reference sequence). V shed 1 base and J 3 bases; nucleotides not matched to a gene: 0. The chain's CDR3 is CAWSGDRDYGYTF. DNA for the CDR3: TGTGCCTGGAGTGGGGACAGGGACTATGGCTACACCTTC.

This clone was counted between two and nine times. The chain's CDR3 is CASSFPTGVSDTQYF. The CDR3 nucleotides are TGTGCCAGCAGCTTCCCGACAGGGGTTTCAGATACGCAGTATTTT. J is TRBJ2-3 and V is TRBV7-6; 8 positions agree with TRBD1. CDR3 length: 15 amino acids. CDR1 SGHVS and CDR2 FNYEAQ come from the germline V gene. J lost 4 bases, V lost 3 bases, and 6 bases had no gene match.

The chain couples TRBV19 to TRBJ2-7, with D unclear. The CDR3 totals 14 residues. Germline values: CDR1 LNHDA, CDR2 SQIVND (reference sequence). The germline V and J ends were trimmed by 4 bases and 0 bases, with 10 bases remaining between them. In nucleotides, the CDR3 is TGTGCCAGTAGTACCGGATCGGGCTCCTACGAGCAGTACTTC. This sequence encodes CASSTGSGSYEQYF.

The chain joins TRBV11-2 to TRBJ2-5, with 10 bases fitting TRBD1. CDR3 length: 15 amino acids. The V gene end was trimmed by 3 bases and the J gene end by 4 bases; junction bases not matched to a gene: 5. Germline V CDR1 and CDR2: SGHAT, FQNNGV. The DNA of the CDR3 is TGTGCCAGCAGCTTTGGGACAGGGGAGATAGAGACCCAGTACTTC. Residues: CASSFGTGEIETQYF. Variable domain in full (rest from reference TRBV11-2 and TRBJ2-5): EAGVAQSPRYKIIEKRQSVAFWCNPISGHATLYWYQQILGQGPKLLIQFQNNGVVDDSQLPKDRFSAERLKGVDSTLKIQPAKLEDSAVYLCASSFGTGEIETQYFGPGTRLLVL.

The chain carries TRBV19 and TRBJ2-6, with TRBD2 matching over 9 bases. The CDR3 runs to 16 residues. The V segment lost 6 bases and the J segment 4 bases; nucleotides outside the gene matches: 7. CDR1 is LNHDA, CDR2 SQIVND, per germline (reference sequence). CDR3 sequence: CASRVSGRAGANVLTF. The CDR3, as DNA: TGTGCCAGTAGAGTTAGCGGGAGAGCAGGGGCCAACGTCCTGACTTTC.

The genes are TRBV5-1 and TRBJ2-2, with D unclear. This CDR3 region has 13 residues. Germline V gives CDR1 SGHRS, CDR2 YFSETQ. Between the trimmed V and J ends, which lost 6 bases and 5 bases, there was a span of 11 bases. CDR3 coding DNA: TGCGCCAGCACCCCCAGTTTAACCGGGGAGCTGTTTTTT. Translated, it gives CASTPSLTGELFF. The complete variable domain, with remaining parts taken from reference TRBV5-1 and TRBJ2-2, reads KAGVTQTPRYLIKTRGQQVTLSCSPISGHRSVSWYQQTPGQGLQFLFEYFSETQRNKGNFPGRFSGRQFSNSRSEMNVSTLELGDSALYLCASTPSLTGELFFGEGSRLTVL.

V is TRBV19 and J is TRBJ1-1; TRBD1 matches 7 bases. The CDR3 sequence is 14 residues long. V was pared by 4 bases and J by 4 bases, with 6 bases of the junction left unmatched. Germline V gene lookup returns CDR1 LNHDA and CDR2 SQIVND (reference sequence). The CDR3 protein is CASSTTGFGTEAFF. As DNA, the CDR3 is TGTGCCAGTAGTACGACAGGGTTCGGCACTGAAGCTTTCTTT.

J is TRBJ2-2 and V is TRBV27, with 7 nucleotides matching TRBD2. Germline V gene lookup returns CDR1 MNHEY and CDR2 SMNVEV (reference sequence). The CDR3 is 15 amino acids. V was pared by 6 bases and J by 1 base, with 5 bases of the junction left unmatched. The CDR3 sequence is CASRSAGLNTGELFF. CDR3 DNA: TGTGCCAGCAGGTCAGCGGGGTTGAACACCGGGGAGCTGTTTTTT.

The chain carries TRBV5-1 and TRBJ2-7; 9 nucleotides agree with TRBD1. Looked up from germline, CDR1 is SGHRS and CDR2 is YFSETQ. V shed 4 bases, J shed 7 bases, and the junction held 6 bases outside the gene matches. The CDR3 is 13 residues long. CDR3 sequence (DNA): TGCGCCAGCAGCCGGGACAGGGCAAAAGAGCAGTACTTC. Translating it yields CASSRDRAKEQYF. The full variable domain, rest sourced from reference TRBV5-1 and TRBJ2-7, is KAGVTQTPRYLIKTRGQQVTLSCSPISGHRSVSWYQQTPGQGLQFLFEYFSETQRNKGNFPGRFSGRQFSNSRSEMNVSTLELGDSALYLCASSRDRAKEQYFGPGTRLTVT.

By share, this clone ranks as large (0.1 to 1%). The chain carries TRBV5-4 and TRBJ2-1; 8 nucleotides match TRBD1. CDR1 SGHNT and CDR2 YYREEE come from the germline V gene (reference sequence). The CDR3 loop spans 12 amino acids. V lost 4 bases and J lost 10; bases outside the gene matches: 4. Written as DNA, the CDR3 is TGTGCCAGCAGCCGGACAGGGAAAGAGCAGTTCTTC. Encoded protein: CASSRTGKEQFF. Supplemented by reference TRBV5-4 and TRBJ2-1, the full variable domain reads ETGVTQSPTHLIKTRGQQVTLRCSSQSGHNTVSWYQQALGQGPQFIFQYYREEENGRGNFPPRFSGLQFPNYSSELNVNALELDDSALYLCASSRTGKEQFFGPGTRLTVL.

J is TRBJ2-5 and V is TRBV18; possibly TRBD2 for D (5 bases). V was trimmed by 3 bases and J by 1 base, leaving 12 bases between them. The V gene's germline CDR1 is KGHSH and CDR2 LQKENI. This CDR3 has 15 amino acids. CDR3 bases: TGTGCCAGCTCACCCGCCGCGGGCTTCCAAGAGACCCAGTACTTC. Amino acids: CASSPAAGFQETQYF.

This sequence joins TRBV11-2 and TRBJ2-5; TRBD2 agrees at 12 bases. CDR1 SGHAT and CDR2 FQNNGV come from the germline V gene. This CDR3 is built from 15 residues. V trimming: 5 bases; J trimming: 5 bases; junction bases outside the gene matches: 6. The CDR3 sequence is CASSARLAGEETQYF. The CDR3 DNA follows: TGTGCCAGCAGCGCCCGACTAGCGGGAGAGGAGACCCAGTACTTC. The full variable domain, with the rest looked up from reference TRBV11-2 and TRBJ2-5, is EAGVAQSPRYKIIEKRQSVAFWCNPISGHATLYWYQQILGQGPKLLIQFQNNGVVDDSQLPKDRFSAERLKGVDSTLKIQPAKLEDSAVYLCASSARLAGEETQYFGPGTRLLVL.

V gene TRBV7-9 combines with J gene TRBJ1-1; TRBD1 might be the D (5 bases). Germline assignment: CDR1 SEHNR and CDR2 FQNEAQ (reference sequence). V dropped 4 bases and J dropped 3 bases, with 18 bases sitting between them. This CDR3 comprises 16 residues. The CDR3 DNA follows: TGTGCCAGCAGCTCCCTACCCAGGGATGGGCACACTGAAGCTTTCTTT. Its translation is CASSSLPRDGHTEAFF.

V usage is TRBV7-9 and J usage is TRBJ2-3, with D possibly matching TRBD1 (6 bases). The CDR3 has 15 amino acids. Germline values: CDR1 SEHNR, CDR2 FQNEAQ (reference sequence). Trimming pared 2 bases from V and 0 bases from J, leaving 9 bases between. The CDR3 sequence: CASSLSTGSTDTQYF. CDR3 DNA sequence: TGTGCCAGCAGCTTATCGACAGGTAGCACAGATACGCAGTATTTT.

The gene calls are TRBV10-2 and TRBJ2-2; 8 bases agree with TRBD1. With 3 bases clipped from V and 7 bases from J, the junction kept 10 bases outside the gene matches. Germline-derived CDR1 and CDR2 are WSHSY and SAAADI. The CDR3 length is 16 residues. CDR3 residues: CASSDLRQGAIGELFF. The DNA of the CDR3 is TGCGCCAGCAGTGACCTCCGGCAGGGGGCTATCGGGGAGCTGTTTTTT.